The 22 T cell receptor beta chains below were found in one sample sequenced in a study of CD8 T cells in ankylosing spondylitis. Study-wide results and limits: Seemingly characteristic of ankylosing spondylitis blood was a TCR beta motif consisting of 7 or 8 highly homologous variants.

Antigens for these TCRs are unknown. TCRdb re-called the 5' RACE reads through MiXCR, storing one row per CDR3 protein. The data hold approximately 550,000 distinct CDR3 sequences, with roughly 13% observed a single time. What was sequenced was blood, either unsorted or a sorted T cell fraction (not recorded which). Every receptor here comes from a male donor with ankylosing spondylitis.

This clonotype has just a few counts. The chain is built from TRBV7-9 and TRBJ2-3; 10 nucleotides align to TRBD1. CDR1 and CDR2 from the germline V gene are SEHNR and FQNEAQ (reference sequence). J lost 2 bases, V lost 3 bases, and 2 bases had no gene match. This CDR3 is 15 amino acids long. CDR3 DNA: TGTGCCAGCAGCTTCGGGACAGGGGTCACAGATACGCAGTATTTT. It translates to CASSFGTGVTDTQYF.

This clonotype was seen only a few times. The genes are TRBV5-1 and TRBJ2-4; D remains unclear. The CDR3 has 15 residues. Germline CDR1 reads SGHRS; CDR2 reads YFSETQ. V shed 1 base and J shed 0 bases, with 8 bases lying between them. The CDR3 here is CASSLPEIAKNIQYF. CDR3 nucleotide sequence: TGCGCCAGCAGCTTGCCAGAAATAGCCAAAAACATTCAGTACTTC.

This chain links TRBV20-1 with TRBJ2-3, with 7 bases lining up with TRBD2. This CDR3 spans 15 amino acids. V was pared by 5 bases and J by 7 bases, with 15 bases of the junction left unmatched. In germline, CDR1 is DFQATT, CDR2 SNEGSKA (reference sequence). CDR3 protein: CSAHRESAGRNTQYF. In nucleotides, the CDR3 is TGCAGTGCTCATAGGGAGTCAGCGGGAAGGAATACGCAGTATTTT.

V and J are TRBV12-3 or TRBV12-4 and TRBJ1-6; D remains unclear. Deletions cut 3 bases from V and 9 bases from J, with 15 bases between. The CDR3 contains 15 residues. CDR3 sequence: CASSFGRHNGSPLHF. DNA for the CDR3: TGTGCCAGCAGTTTCGGAAGACATAATGGTTCACCCCTCCACTTT.

This clonotype showed up just a few times. The gene calls are TRBV12-3 or TRBV12-4 and TRBJ2-1, with TRBD2 matching over 13 bases. CDR3 size: 17 residues. Trimming at V came to 5 bases and at J to 6 bases, leaving 10 bases not matched to a gene. CDR3 DNA: TGTGCCAGCAGTGCCGGACTAGCGGGAGAAATAGGCAATGAGCAGTTCTTC. Translating gives CASSAGLAGEIGNEQFF.

This clonotype was detected a few times. The rearrangement links TRBV24-1 to TRBJ1-6; D is ambiguous. The CDR3 has 15 amino acids. Germline V CDR1 and CDR2: KGHDR, SFDVKD. V was pared by 4 bases and J by 6 bases, with 12 bases between. This CDR3 is CATSDSGKGNSPLHF. For the CDR3, the DNA is TGTGCCACCAGTGACAGCGGAAAGGGTAATTCACCCCTCCACTTT.

The table lists this clonotype with a few counts. V is TRBV10-3 and J is TRBJ1-1; possible D gene TRBD1, 5 bases. The CDR3 consists of 15 residues. Trimming left V 7 bases short and J 0 bases short, with 15 bases between. Germline V gene sequence: CDR1 ENHRY, CDR2 SYGVKD. CDR3 in amino acids: CAITPTGGMNTEAFF. CDR3 coding DNA: TGTGCCATCACCCCGACTGGGGGGATGAACACTGAAGCTTTCTTT.

This clonotype was counted between two and nine times. The chain recombines TRBV18 with TRBJ1-4, with D possibly being TRBD1 (5 bases). V lost 3 bases and J 7 bases, leaving 12 bases between the germline ends. The CDR3 length is 14 residues. Germline V lookup: CDR1 KGHSH, CDR2 LQKENI. CDR3 protein: CASSPVRESEKLFF. Here the CDR3 DNA reads TGTGCCAGCTCACCTGTCAGGGAGAGTGAAAAACTGTTTTTT.

The chain combines TRBV3-1 with TRBJ2-5; 7 nucleotides align to TRBD2. Germline values: CDR1 LGHDT, CDR2 YNNKEL (reference sequence). The trim removed 1 base at V and 2 bases at J, leaving 10 bases unmatched. CDR3 size: 17 residues. The CDR3 is CASSQGPGGSGQETQYF. The DNA for the CDR3 is TGTGCCAGCAGCCAAGGTCCGGGCGGGAGTGGGCAAGAGACCCAGTACTTC.

This clonotype was picked up many times. The chain combines TRBV7-8 with TRBJ2-1; TRBD2 agrees at 11 bases. Germline-derived CDR1 and CDR2 are SGHVS and FQNEAQ. This CDR3 is 18 amino acids long. Trimming cost V 4 bases and J 4 bases; bases outside gene matches: 12. The CDR3 DNA follows: TGTGCCAGCAGCTCCCATCCCCCGGGACTAGCGGCTTACAATGAGCAGTTCTTC. Protein: CASSSHPPGLAAYNEQFF.

CDR3 DNA sequence: TGTGCCAGCAGCCCTACCCCTAGCGGGACCTACACCGGGGAGCTGTTTTTT. This codes for CASSPTPSGTYTGELFF. This rearrangement joins TRBV6-1 to TRBJ2-2; 9 bases are shared with TRBD2. The CDR3 contains 17 residues. Per germline, CDR1 MNHNS and CDR2 SASEGT. J lost 3 bases, V lost 6 bases, and 11 bases had no gene match.

This clonotype was recorded many times. The chain couples TRBV18 to TRBJ2-7; the match to TRBD2 covers 15 bases. The CDR3 spans 15 residues. Trimming at V came to 3 bases and at J to 4 bases, leaving 1 base not matched to a gene. Germline V gene data show CDR1 as KGHSH and CDR2 as LQKENI. CDR3 DNA: TGTGCCAGCTCACCGGGACTAGCGGGAGGTTACGAGCAGTACTTC. Translation gives CASSPGLAGGYEQYF.

CDR3 DNA sequence: TGCAGTGCTAGACTACCGCTCCAGGGGGGGAACACTGAAGCTTTCTTT. Its translation is CSARLPLQGGNTEAFF. The genes are TRBV20-1 and TRBJ1-1, with TRBD1 matching over 7 bases. The CDR3 is 16 amino acids. The germline V gene encodes CDR1 DFQATT and CDR2 SNEGSKA (reference sequence). J was trimmed by 1 base and V by 2 bases; bases with no gene match: 10.

The chain has TRBV5-1 and TRBJ1-2; possible D gene TRBD1, 5 bases. The V gene lost 4 bases and the J gene lost 4 bases, with 17 bases spanning the gap. Germline V gene lookup returns CDR1 SGHRS and CDR2 YFSETQ. The CDR3 sequence is 15 residues long. CDR3 amino acids: CASSVEGRSSYGYTF. Written as DNA, the CDR3 is TGCGCCAGCAGCGTCGAGGGGCGATCGTCCTATGGCTACACCTTC.

This clonotype was counted a few times. The rearrangement uses TRBV29-1 and TRBJ2-1, with 7 bases lining up with TRBD2. J lost 7 bases, V lost 5 bases, and 5 bases had no gene match. CDR1 and CDR2 from the germline V gene are SQVTM and ANQGSEA. The CDR3 extends over 12 amino acids. The CDR3 protein is CSVKTSLNEQFF. CDR3 bases: TGCAGCGTTAAGACTAGCTTAAATGAGCAGTTCTTC.

The table lists this clonotype with a few counts. V usage is TRBV20-1 and J usage is TRBJ1-2, with a tentative D call TRBD1 (5 bases). The germline V gene has CDR1 DFQATT and CDR2 SNEGSKA (reference sequence). Deletions cut 3 bases from V and 8 bases from J, with 16 bases between. CDR3 size: 13 residues. The CDR3 region has the DNA TGCAGTGCTAGGCATCGGGACTCGCGGGGCTACACCTTC. Protein sequence: CSARHRDSRGYTF.

CDR3 sequence: CATSRQTGHQPYEQYF. CDR3 nucleotides: TGTGCCACCAGCAGACAAACGGGACACCAGCCCTACGAGCAGTACTTC. This chain joins TRBV15 and TRBJ2-7, with D tentatively TRBD1 (6 bases). The CDR3 sequence is 16 residues long. Trimming removed 2 bases at V and 2 bases at J, with 16 bases between. Germline lookup yields CDR1 LNHNV and CDR2 YYDKDF (reference sequence).

V usage is TRBV12-3 or TRBV12-4 and J usage is TRBJ2-7; possible D gene TRBD1, 5 bases. Trimming removed 3 bases at V and 3 bases at J, with 9 bases between. This CDR3 comprises 13 residues. CDR3 nucleotides: TGTGCCAGCAGTTTTGACAGCTTCTACGAGCAGTACTTC. Protein product: CASSFDSFYEQYF.

The chain employs TRBV27 and TRBJ2-7; 7 positions match TRBD1. CDR1 MNHEY and CDR2 SMNVEV come from the germline V gene (reference sequence). This CDR3 has 15 residues. V trimming: 5 bases; J trimming: 4 bases; junction bases outside the gene matches: 11. The CDR3 DNA reads TGTGCCAGCAGTCCGTCATCGGGACAGAAATACGAGCAGTACTTC. Translated: CASSPSSGQKYEQYF.

The chain joins TRBV6-6 to TRBJ2-1, with D possibly matching TRBD2 (5 bases). This CDR3 has 13 amino acids. CDR1 and CDR2 from the germline V gene are MNHNY and SVGAGI (reference sequence). Trimming pared 6 bases from V and 10 bases from J, leaving 16 bases between. CDR3 nucleotide sequence: TGTGCCAGCAGGCAGAGGGAAGGAGGAGAGCAGTTCTTC. Protein: CASRQREGGEQFF.

In its sample, this clonotype was seen many times. The chain recombines TRBV5-1 with TRBJ2-3, with D possibly matching TRBD2 (6 bases). Between the trimmed V and J ends, which lost 6 bases and 0 bases, there was a span of 11 bases. This CDR3 has 14 residues. Per the germline V gene, CDR1 is SGHRS and CDR2 is YFSETQ. The CDR3 region has the DNA TGCGCCAGCACCGCGGGGCCTAGCACAGATACGCAGTATTTT. This gives the protein CASTAGPSTDTQYF.

This clonotype has only a few counts. This chain uses TRBV6-1 with TRBJ2-3; TRBD1 matches at 9 bases. The CDR3 has 15 residues. Germline lookup yields CDR1 MNHNS and CDR2 SASEGT. Germline trimming cut 6 bases from V and 3 bases from J; bases unmatched to any gene: 7. DNA for the CDR3: TGTGCCAGCAGGCGGCCCGGACAGGGGACAGATACGCAGTATTTT. Its translation is CASRRPGQGTDTQYF.